The clone carrying this T cell receptor beta chain has only a few counts. These data are taken from a study of blood T cell repertoires in COVID-19. Source study methods: The assay estimated nucleated cells by amplifying reference gene primers. The table came from immunoSEQ multiplex PCR; TCRdb's copy has only in-frame clones and leaves some out. V and J calls and clone size are given by that table; D and trimming were obtained from the DNA. The sample shows over 140,000 clones, 75% to 85% of them seen only once. This CDR3 is 15 amino acids long. Germline loops: CDR1 SNHLY, CDR2 FYNNEI. V was clipped by 3 bases and J by 5 bases; unmatched bases: 7.

Sequencing was done on a sample of peripheral blood. This TCR came from a woman of 80 years or more with active or convalescent COVID-19. The chain is built from TRBV2 and TRBJ1-3, with 7 bases identical to TRBD1. The CDR3 nucleotides are TGTGCCAGCAGTGATCGACAGGGAACCCGAAACACCATATATTTT. Its translation: CASSDRQGTRNTIYF.